This entry concerns a single T cell receptor (beta chain). Its target is unknown. Samples were taken at baseline and on day 1 of cycles 4 and 7. This specimen comes from a study of OX40 agonist ivuxolimab in advanced cancers. Whole-study context: Patients receiving dose escalation had hepatocellular carcinoma, melanoma, renal cell or head and neck cancer. Study-wide points: Both blood CD4+ and CD8+ T cells showed clonal growth by week 6 at 0.1 to 3.0 mg/kg. The mean number of expanded clones was higher in CD8+ T cells than in CD4+.

Clones were sequenced by immunoSEQ multiplex PCR, and TCRdb holds only the in-frame ones, with some missing. In the table there are 60,000 to 75,000 clones, roughly 89% of which are singletons. The CDR3 consists of 15 residues. The germline CDR1 and CDR2 sequences are SGHRS and YFSETQ. With 0 bases clipped from V and 3 bases from J, the junction kept 3 bases outside the gene matches. The clonotype originates from an adult with an advanced solid tumor such as melanoma, head and neck, liver or kidney cancer. V is TRBV5-1 and J is TRBJ2-1; 7 nucleotides line up with TRBD1. The sample in question was CD4+ or CD8+ T cells sorted from blood, obtained in a trial of the OX40 agonist ivuxolimab. The DNA of the CDR3 is TGCGCCAGCAGCTTGGAGGGACAGCTCTACAATGAGCAGTTCTTC. This gives the protein CASSLEGQLYNEQFF. Full variable domain (missing parts from reference TRBV5-1 and TRBJ2-1): KAGVTQTPRYLIKTRGQQVTLSCSPISGHRSVSWYQQTPGQGLQFLFEYFSETQRNKGNFPGRFSGRQFSNSRSEMNVSTLELGDSALYLCASSLEGQLYNEQFFGPGTRLTVL.